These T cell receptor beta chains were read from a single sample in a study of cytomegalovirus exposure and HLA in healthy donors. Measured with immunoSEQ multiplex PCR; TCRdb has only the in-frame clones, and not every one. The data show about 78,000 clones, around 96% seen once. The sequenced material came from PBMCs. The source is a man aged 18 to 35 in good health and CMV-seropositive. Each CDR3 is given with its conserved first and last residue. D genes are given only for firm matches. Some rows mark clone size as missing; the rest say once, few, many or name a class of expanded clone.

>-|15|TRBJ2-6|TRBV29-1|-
CSVEQFLSGANVLTF
TGCAGCGTTGAACAGTTCCTTTCTGGGGCCAACGTCCTGACTTTC
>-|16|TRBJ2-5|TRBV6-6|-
CASSSGAGAVGETQYF
TGTGCCAGCAGCTCGGGGGCGGGAGCGGTGGGAGAGACCCAGTACTTC
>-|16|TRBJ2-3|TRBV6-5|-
CASSYNPRQLTDTQYF
TGTGCCAGCAGTTACAATCCGCGACAGCTCACAGATACGCAGTATTTT
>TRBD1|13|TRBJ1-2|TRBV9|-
CASSKGTGDGYTF
TGTGCCAGCAGCAAAGGGACAGGAGATGGCTACACCTTC
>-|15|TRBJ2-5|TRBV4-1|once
CASSPGYRGQETQYF
TGCGCCAGCAGCCCCGGATACCGGGGGCAAGAGACCCAGTACTTC
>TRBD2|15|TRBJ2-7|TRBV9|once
CASSSGTSVAGEQYF
TGTGCCAGCAGCTCGGGGACTAGCGTTGCGGGCGAGCAGTACTTC
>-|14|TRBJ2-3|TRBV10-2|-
CASMEIAVTDTQYF
TGCGCCAGCATGGAAATAGCGGTTACAGATACGCAGTATTTT
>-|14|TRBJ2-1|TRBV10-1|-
CASSVSGVRNEQFF
TGCGCCAGCAGTGTCTCGGGAGTAAGGAATGAGCAGTTCTTC
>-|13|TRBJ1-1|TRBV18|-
CASSPGMNTEAFF
TGTGCCAGCTCACCGGGCATGAACACTGAAGCTTTCTTT
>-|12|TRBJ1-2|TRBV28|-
CASTAGASGYTF
TGTGCCAGCACCGCAGGGGCAAGCGGCTACACCTTC
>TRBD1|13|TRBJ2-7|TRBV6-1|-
CASSRGLEYEQYF
TGTGCCAGCAGCAGGGGGTTAGAATACGAGCAGTACTTC
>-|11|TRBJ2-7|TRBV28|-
CASSLLYEQYF
TGTGCCAGCAGTTTATTATACGAGCAGTACTTC
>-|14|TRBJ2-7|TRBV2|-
CASSTDRGTYEQYF
TGTGCCAGCAGTACGGACAGAGGAACCTACGAGCAGTACTTC
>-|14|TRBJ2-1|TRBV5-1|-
CASSLQYTHNEQFF
TGCGCCAGCAGCTTACAGTATACTCACAATGAGCAGTTCTTC
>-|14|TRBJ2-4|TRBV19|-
CASSRLTGENIQYF
TGTGCCAGTAGTAGGCTCACCGGGGAAAACATTCAGTACTTC
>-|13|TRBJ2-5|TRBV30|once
CAWKTWGKETQYF
TGTGCCTGGAAGACCTGGGGCAAGGAGACCCAGTACTTC
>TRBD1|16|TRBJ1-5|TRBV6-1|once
CASSEGTGDSNQPQHF
TGTGCCAGCAGTGAGGGGACAGGGGATAGCAATCAGCCCCAGCATTTT
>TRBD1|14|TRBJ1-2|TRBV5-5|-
CASSLEGQIYGYTF
TGTGCCAGCAGCTTGGAGGGACAGATCTATGGCTACACCTTC
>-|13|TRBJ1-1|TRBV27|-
CASSIQENTEAFF
TGTGCCAGCAGTATACAGGAGAACACTGAAGCTTTCTTT
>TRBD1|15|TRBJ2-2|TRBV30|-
CAWSYRDRVTGELFF
TGTGCCTGGAGTTACCGGGACAGGGTTACCGGGGAGCTGTTTTTT
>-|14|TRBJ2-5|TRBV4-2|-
CASSPTDIQETQYF
TGTGCCAGCAGCCCTACAGATATCCAAGAGACCCAGTACTTC
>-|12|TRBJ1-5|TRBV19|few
CASRVLGQPQHF
TGTGCCAGTAGGGTTCTCGGGCAGCCCCAGCATTTT
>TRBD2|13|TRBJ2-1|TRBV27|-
CASSEASGNEQFF
TGTGCCAGCAGCGAGGCTAGCGGCAATGAGCAGTTCTTC
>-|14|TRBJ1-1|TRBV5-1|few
CASSGGQMNTEAFF
TGCGCCAGCAGCGGTGGACAGATGAACACTGAAGCTTTCTTT
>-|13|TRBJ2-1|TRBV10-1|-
CASSEGGIDEQFF
TGCGCCAGCAGTGAAGGCGGCATCGATGAGCAGTTCTTC
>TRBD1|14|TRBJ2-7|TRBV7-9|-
CASSPRTGSHEQYF
TGTGCCAGCAGCCCCCGGACAGGGAGCCACGAGCAGTACTTC
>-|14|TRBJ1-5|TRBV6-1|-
CASSEGRGGQPQHF
TGTGCCAGCAGTGAAGGCAGGGGCGGCCAGCCCCAGCATTTT
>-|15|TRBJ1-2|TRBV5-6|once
CASSSPTRGRHGYTF
TGTGCCAGCAGCTCGCCAACCAGGGGTAGGCATGGCTACACCTTC
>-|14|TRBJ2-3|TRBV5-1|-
CASSWGVSADTQYF
TGCGCCAGCAGTTGGGGGGTTTCGGCAGATACGCAGTATTTT
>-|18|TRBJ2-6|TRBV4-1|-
CASSHRHRRGSGANVLTF
TGCGCCAGCAGCCACCGACACCGGCGGGGCTCTGGGGCCAACGTCCTGACTTTC
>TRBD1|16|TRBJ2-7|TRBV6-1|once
CASSATRDRRAYEQYF
TGTGCCAGCAGTGCGACCCGGGACAGGCGAGCATACGAGCAGTACTTC
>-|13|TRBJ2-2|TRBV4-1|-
CASSHRFAGELFF
TGCGCCAGCAGCCACCGTTTCGCCGGGGAGCTGTTTTTT
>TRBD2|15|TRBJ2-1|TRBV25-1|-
CASSGSGRLRDEQFF
TGTGCCAGCAGTGGTAGCGGGAGGCTGAGGGATGAGCAGTTCTTC
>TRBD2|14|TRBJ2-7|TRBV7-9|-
CASSHSGRAGEQYF
TGTGCCAGCAGCCATAGCGGGAGGGCGGGGGAGCAGTACTTC
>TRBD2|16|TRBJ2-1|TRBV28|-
CASSGGLAGGQQEQFF
TGTGCCAGCAGTGGGGGACTAGCGGGAGGCCAACAGGAGCAGTTCTTC
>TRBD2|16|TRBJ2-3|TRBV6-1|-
CASSEGLAGVRDTQYF
TGTGCCAGCAGTGAGGGACTAGCGGGAGTACGAGATACGCAGTATTTT
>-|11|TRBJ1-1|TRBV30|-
CAWRQVTEAFF
TGTGCCTGGCGACAAGTTACTGAAGCTTTCTTT
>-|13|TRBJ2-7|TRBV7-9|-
CASSQSGSYEQYF
TGTGCCAGCAGCCAAAGCGGGTCCTACGAGCAGTACTTC
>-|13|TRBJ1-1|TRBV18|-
CASSTTANTEAFF
TGTGCCAGCTCTACGACAGCAAACACTGAAGCTTTCTTT
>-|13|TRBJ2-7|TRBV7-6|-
CASSLTRVYEQYF
TGTGCCAGCAGCCTCACCAGGGTCTACGAGCAGTACTTC
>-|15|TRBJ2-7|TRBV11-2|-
CASSNRRGFSHEQYF
TGTGCCAGCAGCAACAGGCGGGGCTTTAGCCACGAGCAGTACTTC
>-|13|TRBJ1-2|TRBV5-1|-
CASSVGTTGGYTF
TGCGCCAGCAGCGTCGGGACTACCGGTGGCTACACCTTC
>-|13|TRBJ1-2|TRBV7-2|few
CASSTGRGKGYTF
TGTGCCAGCAGCACGGGGCGGGGAAAAGGCTACACCTTC
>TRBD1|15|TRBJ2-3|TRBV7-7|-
CASSPGTGGTDTQYF
TGTGCTAGCAGCCCAGGGACAGGGGGCACAGATACGCAGTATTTT
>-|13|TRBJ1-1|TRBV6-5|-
CASSGTWNTEAFF
TGTGCCAGCAGTGGGACTTGGAACACTGAAGCTTTCTTT
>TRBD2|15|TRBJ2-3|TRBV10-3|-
CAIRGTSGSTDTQYF
TGTGCCATCAGGGGGACTAGTGGGAGCACAGATACGCAGTATTTT
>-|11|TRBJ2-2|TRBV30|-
CAWSRDGELFF
TGTGCCTGGAGCCGGGACGGGGAGCTGTTTTTT
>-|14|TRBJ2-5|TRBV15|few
CATSRAGSAKTQYF
TGTGCCACCAGCAGAGCCGGGAGCGCAAAGACCCAGTACTTC
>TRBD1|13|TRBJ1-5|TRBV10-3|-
CAIGQGAGQPQHF
TGTGCCATCGGACAGGGGGCAGGTCAGCCCCAGCATTTT
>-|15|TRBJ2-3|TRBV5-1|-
CASSLRRADTDTQYF
TGCGCCAGCAGCTTACGCAGGGCGGACACAGATACGCAGTATTTT
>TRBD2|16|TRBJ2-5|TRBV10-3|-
CAISERLAGEGETQYF
TGTGCCATCAGTGAGCGGCTAGCGGGAGAGGGAGAGACCCAGTACTTC
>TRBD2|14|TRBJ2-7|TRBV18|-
CASSPDSGSYEQYF
TGTGCCAGCTCACCGGACAGCGGGAGTTACGAGCAGTACTTC
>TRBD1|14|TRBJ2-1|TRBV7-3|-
CASSPTEDRDEQFF
TGTGCCAGCAGCCCAACCGAGGACAGGGATGAGCAGTTCTTC
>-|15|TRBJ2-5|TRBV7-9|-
CASSLGTALGETQYF
TGTGCCAGCAGCTTAGGGACAGCCTTGGGAGAGACCCAGTACTTC
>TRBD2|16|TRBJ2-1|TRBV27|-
CASSRVAGGQDNEQFF
TGTGCCAGCAGCCGAGTAGCGGGAGGGCAAGACAATGAGCAGTTCTTC
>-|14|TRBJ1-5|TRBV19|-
CASSRGGLDQPQHF
TGTGCCAGTAGCAGGGGCGGATTAGATCAGCCCCAGCATTTT
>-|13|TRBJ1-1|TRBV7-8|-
CASSIGLRFEAFF
TGTGCCAGCAGCATAGGACTGCGTTTTGAAGCTTTCTTT
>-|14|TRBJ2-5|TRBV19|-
CASSPQGRGETQYF
TGTGCCAGTAGTCCTCAGGGGCGAGGAGAGACCCAGTACTTC
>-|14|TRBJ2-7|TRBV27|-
CASSLYRPPYEQYF
TGTGCCAGCAGTTTATACAGGCCCCCATACGAGCAGTACTTC
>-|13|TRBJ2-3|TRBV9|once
CASSVDSRDTQYF
TGTGCCAGCAGCGTCGACTCGCGAGATACGCAGTATTTT